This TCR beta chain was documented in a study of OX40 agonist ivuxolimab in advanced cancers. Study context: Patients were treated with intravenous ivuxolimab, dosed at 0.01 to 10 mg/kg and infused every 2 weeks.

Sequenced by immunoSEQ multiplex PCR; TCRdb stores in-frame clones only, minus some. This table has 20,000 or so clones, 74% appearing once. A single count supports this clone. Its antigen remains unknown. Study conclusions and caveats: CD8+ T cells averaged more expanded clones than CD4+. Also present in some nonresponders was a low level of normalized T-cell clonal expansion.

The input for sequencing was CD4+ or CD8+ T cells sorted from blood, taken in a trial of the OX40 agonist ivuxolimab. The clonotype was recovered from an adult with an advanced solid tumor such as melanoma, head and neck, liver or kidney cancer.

The CDR3 loop is CASGQILGMDNEQFF. CDR3 DNA: TGTGCTAGTGGCCAAATATTGGGGATGGACAATGAGCAGTTCTTC. V and J are TRBV12-5 and TRBJ2-1; D unresolved. The CDR3 is 15 residues long. V lost 6 bases, J lost 5 bases, and 17 bases lay in between. Looked up from germline, CDR1 is LGHNT and CDR2 is FRNRAP.